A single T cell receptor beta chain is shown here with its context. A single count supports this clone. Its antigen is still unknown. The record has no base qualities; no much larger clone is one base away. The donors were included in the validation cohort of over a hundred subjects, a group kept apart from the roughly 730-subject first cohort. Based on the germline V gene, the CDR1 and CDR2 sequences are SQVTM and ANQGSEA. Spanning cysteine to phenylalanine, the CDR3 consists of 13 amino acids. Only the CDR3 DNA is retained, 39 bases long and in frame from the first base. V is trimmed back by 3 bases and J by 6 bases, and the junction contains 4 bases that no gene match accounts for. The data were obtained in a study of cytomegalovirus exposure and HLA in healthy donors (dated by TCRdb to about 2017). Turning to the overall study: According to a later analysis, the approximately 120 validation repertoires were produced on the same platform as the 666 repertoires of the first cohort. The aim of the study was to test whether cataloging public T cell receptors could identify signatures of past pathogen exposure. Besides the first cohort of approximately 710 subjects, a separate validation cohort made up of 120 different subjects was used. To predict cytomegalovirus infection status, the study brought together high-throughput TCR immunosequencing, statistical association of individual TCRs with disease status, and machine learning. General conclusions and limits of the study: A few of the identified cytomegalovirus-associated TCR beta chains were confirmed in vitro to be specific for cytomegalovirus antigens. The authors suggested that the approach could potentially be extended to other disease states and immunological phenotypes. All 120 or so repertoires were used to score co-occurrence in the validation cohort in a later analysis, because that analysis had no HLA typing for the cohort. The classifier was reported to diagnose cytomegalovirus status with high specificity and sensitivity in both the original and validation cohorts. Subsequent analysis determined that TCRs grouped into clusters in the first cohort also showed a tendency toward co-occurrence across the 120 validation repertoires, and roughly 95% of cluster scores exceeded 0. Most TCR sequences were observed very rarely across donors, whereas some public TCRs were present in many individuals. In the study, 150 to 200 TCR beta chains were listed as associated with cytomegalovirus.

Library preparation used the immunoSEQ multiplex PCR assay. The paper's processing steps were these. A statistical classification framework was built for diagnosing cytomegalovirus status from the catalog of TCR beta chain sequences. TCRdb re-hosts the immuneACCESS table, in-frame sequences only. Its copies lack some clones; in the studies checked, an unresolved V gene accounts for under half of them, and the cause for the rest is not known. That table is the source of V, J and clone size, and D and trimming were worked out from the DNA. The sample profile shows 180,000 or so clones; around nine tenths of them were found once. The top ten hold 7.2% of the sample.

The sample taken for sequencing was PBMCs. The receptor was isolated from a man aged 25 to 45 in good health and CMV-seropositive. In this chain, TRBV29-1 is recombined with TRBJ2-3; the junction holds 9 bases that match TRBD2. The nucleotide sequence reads TGCAGCGTTGACGGCCTAGCGGGGGATACGCAGTATTTT. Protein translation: CSVDGLAGDTQYF.